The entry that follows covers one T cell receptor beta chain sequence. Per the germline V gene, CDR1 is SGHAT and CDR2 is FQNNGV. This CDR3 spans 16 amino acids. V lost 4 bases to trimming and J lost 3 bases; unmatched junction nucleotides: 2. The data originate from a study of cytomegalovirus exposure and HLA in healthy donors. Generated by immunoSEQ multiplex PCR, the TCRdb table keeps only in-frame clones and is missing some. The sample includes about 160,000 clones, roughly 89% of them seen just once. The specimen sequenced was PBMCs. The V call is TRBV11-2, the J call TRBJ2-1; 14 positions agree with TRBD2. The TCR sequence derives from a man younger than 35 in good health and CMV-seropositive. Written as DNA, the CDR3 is TGTGCCAGCAGCTCGGGACTAGCGGGGGTCTACAATGAGCAGTTCTTC. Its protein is CASSSGLAGVYNEQFF.